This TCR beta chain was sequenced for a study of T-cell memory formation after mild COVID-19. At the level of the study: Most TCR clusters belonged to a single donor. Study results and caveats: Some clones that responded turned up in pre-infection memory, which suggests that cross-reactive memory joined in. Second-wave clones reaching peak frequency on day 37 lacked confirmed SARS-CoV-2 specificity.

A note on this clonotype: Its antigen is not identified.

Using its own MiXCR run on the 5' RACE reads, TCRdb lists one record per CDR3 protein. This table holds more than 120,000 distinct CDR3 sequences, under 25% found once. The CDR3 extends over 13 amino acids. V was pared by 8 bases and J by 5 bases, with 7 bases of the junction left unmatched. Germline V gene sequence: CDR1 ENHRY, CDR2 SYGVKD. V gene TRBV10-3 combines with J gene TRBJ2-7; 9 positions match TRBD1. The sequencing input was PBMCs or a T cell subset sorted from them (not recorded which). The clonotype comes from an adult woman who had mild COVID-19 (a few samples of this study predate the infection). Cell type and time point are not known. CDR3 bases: TGTGCCATCTTGGGGACAGGGATCCACGAGCAGTACTTC. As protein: CAILGTGIHEQYF.